This T cell receptor beta chain was sequenced for a study of control samples from healthy donors and cancer patients. V was clipped by 4 bases and J by 13 bases, with 19 bases between them. The CDR3 is 14 residues long. Germline V gene sequence: CDR1 KGHDR, CDR2 SFDVKD. Repertoires were generated with immunoSEQ multiplex PCR, while TCRdb's copy carries only in-frame clones and drops some. The sample shows some 99,000 clones, around nine tenths of them seen only once. V gene TRBV24-1 combines with J gene TRBJ2-1; a possible D gene is TRBD2 (5 bases). The specimen sequenced was blood. This TCR derives from a woman between 45 and 65 years old in good health. CDR3 DNA: TGTGCCACCAGTGACCCGGCGGGCTCCGGCGGTCAGTTCTTC. It is translated as CATSDPAGSGGQFF.